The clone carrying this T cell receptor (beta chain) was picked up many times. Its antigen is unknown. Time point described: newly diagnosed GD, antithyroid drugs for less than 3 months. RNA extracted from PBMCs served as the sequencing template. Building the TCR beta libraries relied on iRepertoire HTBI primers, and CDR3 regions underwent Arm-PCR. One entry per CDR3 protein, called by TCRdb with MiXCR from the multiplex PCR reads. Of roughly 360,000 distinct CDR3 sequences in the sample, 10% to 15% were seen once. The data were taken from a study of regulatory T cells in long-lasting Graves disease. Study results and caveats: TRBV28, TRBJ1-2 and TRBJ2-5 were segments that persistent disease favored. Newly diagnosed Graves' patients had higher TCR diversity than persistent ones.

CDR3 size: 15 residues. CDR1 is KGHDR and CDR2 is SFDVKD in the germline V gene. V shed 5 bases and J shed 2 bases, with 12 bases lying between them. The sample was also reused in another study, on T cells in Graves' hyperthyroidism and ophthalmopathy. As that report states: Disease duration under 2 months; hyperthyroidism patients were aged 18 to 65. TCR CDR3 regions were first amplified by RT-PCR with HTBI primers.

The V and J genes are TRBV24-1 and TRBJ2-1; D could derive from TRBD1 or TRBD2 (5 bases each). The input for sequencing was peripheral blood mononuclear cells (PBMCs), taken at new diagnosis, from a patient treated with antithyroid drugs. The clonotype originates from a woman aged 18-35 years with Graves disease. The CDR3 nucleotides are TGTGCCACCAGTGCAGGCGAGGGGCCCTACAATGAGCAGTTCTTC. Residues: CATSAGEGPYNEQFF.